Shown below are 18 T cell receptor beta chains from a single sample sequenced in a study of response to subunit inactivated influenza vaccine. From the RT-PCR reads, TCRdb called clonotypes with MiXCR, one entry per CDR3 protein. The sample shows roughly 500,000 distinct CDR3 sequences, 16% of them seen only once. The specimen comprised CD4+ T cells sorted from PBMCs, sampled roughly 24 months after vaccination. Receptor source: a man in his fifties or sixties who received an inactivated influenza vaccine.

The chain recombines TRBV10-1 with TRBJ2-7, with 9 bases fitting TRBD1. V lost 5 bases and J lost 5; bases outside the gene matches: 4. This CDR3 is built from 13 residues. CDR1 and CDR2 (germline): WNHNN, SYGVQD (reference sequence). The CDR3 region is CASSTGTGNEQYF. CDR3 nucleotide sequence: TGCGCCAGCAGTACCGGGACAGGGAACGAGCAGTACTTC.

This clonotype was counted only a few times. This sequence joins TRBV28 and TRBJ2-5; 7 bases are shared with TRBD1. Germline V CDR1 and CDR2: MDHEN, SYDVKM. This CDR3 spans 13 amino acids. The V segment lost 4 bases and the J segment 5 bases; nucleotides outside the gene matches: 4. The DNA for the CDR3 is TGTGCCAGCAGTTCCGGACAGGTGGAGACCCAGTACTTC. Amino acids: CASSSGQVETQYF.

V is TRBV6-5 and J is TRBJ1-1, with D unresolved. Germline values: CDR1 MNHEY, CDR2 SVGAGI. V lost 4 bases, J lost 1 base, and 10 bases lay in between. CDR3 length equals 14 residues. CDR3 bases: TGTGCCAGCAGTTCCGGACTTTCGAACACTGAAGCTTTCTTT. Translating it yields CASSSGLSNTEAFF.

This chain uses TRBV20-1 with TRBJ1-5; the D gene is possibly TRBD1 (5 bases). CDR3 length: 15 amino acids. CDR1 and CDR2 from the germline V gene are DFQATT and SNEGSKA (reference sequence). V dropped 6 bases and J dropped 3 bases, with 18 bases sitting between them. CDR3 residues: CSAVTVAGTNQPQHF. In DNA, the CDR3 is TGCAGTGCGGTTACTGTGGCAGGGACCAATCAGCCCCAGCATTTT.

V gene TRBV5-1 combines with J gene TRBJ2-1, with D hard to call. V was pared by 1 base and J by 2 bases, with 10 bases between. In germline, CDR1 is SGHRS, CDR2 YFSETQ. The CDR3 length is 15 residues. Here the CDR3 reads CASSLNGFTYNEQFF. As DNA, the CDR3 is TGCGCCAGCAGCTTGAATGGATTCACCTACAATGAGCAGTTCTTC.

This clonotype was counted many times. V gene TRBV5-4 combines with J gene TRBJ2-3; 9 nucleotides line up with TRBD1. The germline V gene has CDR1 SGHNT and CDR2 YYREEE (reference sequence). The CDR3 loop spans 14 amino acids. Trimming at V came to 4 bases and at J to 5 bases, leaving 5 bases not matched to a gene. CDR3 sequence reads: CASSRGQGVDTQYF. CDR3 nucleotides: TGTGCCAGCAGCCGGGGACAGGGTGTAGATACGCAGTATTTT.

This clonotype was seen once. This chain links TRBV10-3 with TRBJ2-7; 7 bases map to TRBD1. Germline V lookup: CDR1 ENHRY, CDR2 SYGVKD. The CDR3 is 13 residues long. The V and J ends lost 2 bases and 4 bases, in that order; junction bases with no gene match: 2. This CDR3 is CAISERGRYEQYF. The CDR3 DNA reads TGTGCCATCAGTGAGAGGGGGCGATACGAGCAGTACTTC.

This clonotype was seen ten or more times. The chain combines TRBV4-3 with TRBJ2-7, with D possibly being TRBD1 (6 bases). The CDR3 is made up of 14 amino acids. Germline assignment: CDR1 LGHNA and CDR2 YSLEER. V lost 0 bases, J lost 2 bases, and 8 bases lay in between. The CDR3 region has the DNA TGCGCCAGCAGCCAAGACCAGGGGCCCTACGAGCAGTACTTC. It is translated as CASSQDQGPYEQYF.

The chain's CDR3 is CATSDSRAYTDTQYF. The CDR3 DNA sequence: TGTGCCACCAGTGATTCGAGAGCATACACAGATACGCAGTATTTT. V and J are TRBV24-1 and TRBJ2-3; D gene ambiguous. V was shortened by 2 bases and J by 2 bases, with 10 bases between the two germline ends. The germline gives CDR1 KGHDR, CDR2 SFDVKD. The CDR3 is 15 amino acids.

This clonotype appeared a few times. The chain uses TRBV20-1 and TRBJ2-6; D remains unclear. This CDR3 has 16 amino acids. The germline V gene encodes CDR1 DFQATT and CDR2 SNEGSKA (reference sequence). The V end lost 0 bases, the J end lost 2 bases, and 11 bases lay between the germline ends. CDR3 DNA sequence: TGCAGTGCTAGAGATCCCCTATTCGCTGGGGCCAACGTCCTGACTTTC. It yields the protein CSARDPLFAGANVLTF.

The chain recombines TRBV7-9 with TRBJ1-3; D might be TRBD1 (5 bases). The germline gives CDR1 SEHNR, CDR2 FQNEAQ (reference sequence). The V and J ends lost 5 bases and 0 bases respectively, with 14 bases between them. This CDR3 has 16 residues. The CDR3, as DNA: TGTGCCAGCAGCAAACCGACAGACAGCTCTGGAAACACCATATATTTT. It encodes CASSKPTDSSGNTIYF.

This clonotype was recorded a few times. The chain uses TRBV12-3 or TRBV12-4 and TRBJ2-3; TRBD1 or TRBD2 may be the D gene (5 bases each). V was pared by 7 bases and J by 5 bases, with 22 bases between. This CDR3 contains 16 residues. The CDR3 coding sequence is TGTGCCAGCACCTGGACACGGACGGGGCGATTAGATACGCAGTATTTT. Amino acid sequence: CASTWTRTGRLDTQYF.

The sample holds a few counts of this clonotype. The gene calls are TRBV5-4 and TRBJ2-1, with D possibly matching TRBD2 (6 bases). Trimming stripped 4 bases from V and 8 bases from J, with 10 bases between. Germline loops: CDR1 SGHNT, CDR2 YYREEE (reference sequence). The CDR3 runs to 12 residues. The CDR3 region is CASSPGGHEQFF. For the CDR3, the DNA is TGTGCCAGCAGCCCCGGGGGTCATGAGCAGTTCTTC. Looking up the rest from reference TRBV5-4 and TRBJ2-1 gives the full variable domain: ETGVTQSPTHLIKTRGQQVTLRCSSQSGHNTVSWYQQALGQGPQFIFQYYREEENGRGNFPPRFSGLQFPNYSSELNVNALELDDSALYLCASSPGGHEQFFGPGTRLTVL.

CDR3 nucleotide sequence: TGCGCCAGCAGCCAACCTAGCGGGAGGGCCTCAGATACGCAGTATTTT. This codes for CASSQPSGRASDTQYF. This chain connects TRBV4-1 to TRBJ2-3, with TRBD2 matching 12 bases. Germline CDR1 and CDR2: MGHRA and YSYEKL. V lost 2 bases and J lost 4; bases outside the gene matches: 4. The CDR3 runs to 16 residues.

V usage is TRBV2 and J usage is TRBJ2-2; 7 bases agree with TRBD1. This CDR3 has 16 amino acids. Unmatched junction bases numbered 7, after V lost 6 bases and J lost 0 bases. From germline, CDR1 is SNHLY and CDR2 FYNNEI. The CDR3 coding sequence is TGTGCCAGCAGGAAGACAGGGCTCGCGAACACCGGGGAGCTGTTTTTT. Residues: CASRKTGLANTGELFF.

This clonotype appeared a few times. V and J are TRBV21-1 and TRBJ2-7; TRBD1, as called in the table, went unchecked against the DNA. TRBV21-1 is classified as a pseudogene. The CDR3 covers 12 residues. The CDR3 loop is CASRTGGYEQYF. CDR3 nucleotides: TGTGCCAGCAGGACGGGGGGGTACGAGCAGTACTTC.

In this sample, this clonotype turned up a few times. This chain connects TRBV5-8 to TRBJ2-5, with D hard to call. The V end lost 1 base, the J end lost 3 bases, and 10 bases lay between the germline ends. Germline V gives CDR1 SGHTS, CDR2 YDEGEE. CDR3 length equals 14 residues. The CDR3 loop is CASSLMWQKETQYF. In DNA form, the CDR3 reads TGTGCCAGCAGCTTGATGTGGCAGAAAGAGACCCAGTACTTC.

The chain has TRBV28 and TRBJ1-2; possibly TRBD1 for D (5 bases). The CDR3 has 15 residues. From germline, CDR1 is MDHEN and CDR2 SYDVKM. Trimming took off 8 bases at V and 5 bases at J, with 21 bases between the two ends. In nucleotides, the CDR3 is TGTGCCAGCTCTAGACGCCGACAGAGGGCTTATGGCTACACCTTC. Its protein product is CASSRRRQRAYGYTF.